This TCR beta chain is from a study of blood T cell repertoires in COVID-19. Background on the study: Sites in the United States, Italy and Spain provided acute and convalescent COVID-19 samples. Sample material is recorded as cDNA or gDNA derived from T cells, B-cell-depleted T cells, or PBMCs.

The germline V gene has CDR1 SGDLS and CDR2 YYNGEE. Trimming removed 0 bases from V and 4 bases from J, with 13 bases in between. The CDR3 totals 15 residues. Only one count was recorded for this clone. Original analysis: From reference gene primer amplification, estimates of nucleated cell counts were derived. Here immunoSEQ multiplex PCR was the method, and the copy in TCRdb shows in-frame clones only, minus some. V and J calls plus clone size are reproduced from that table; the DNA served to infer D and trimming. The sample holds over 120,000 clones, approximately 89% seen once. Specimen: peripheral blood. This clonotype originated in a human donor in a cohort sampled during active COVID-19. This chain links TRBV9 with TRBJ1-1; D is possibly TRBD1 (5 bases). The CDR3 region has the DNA TGTGCCAGCAGCGTAGGGGACGGGGGTTTCACTGAAGCTTTCTTT. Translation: CASSVGDGGFTEAFF.